These T cell receptor beta chains were read from a single sample in a study of blood T cell repertoires in COVID-19. Data came from immunoSEQ multiplex PCR; TCRdb stores just in-frame clones and leaves some out. The sample has fewer than 350,000 clones, 85% seen once. The sequenced sample was PBMCs or T cells enriched from blood (not recorded which). The receptors were sampled from a woman aged 50 to 65 who had recovered from COVID-19. CDR3s include the opening cysteine and the closing phenylalanine or tryptophan. Expanded clones are given a class, and other clones once, few, many or no size at all.

clone size: .
V gene: TRBV5-1
CDR3 length: 14
J gene: TRBJ2-2
CDR3 protein: CASYRERGTGELFF

clone size: .
V gene: TRBV29-1
CDR3 length: 12
J gene: TRBJ1-2
CDR3 protein: CSVGHSNYGYTF

clone size: .
V gene: TRBV19
CDR3 length: 16
J gene: TRBJ1-3
CDR3 protein: CASSKQALTSGNTIYF

clone size: .
V gene: TRBV30
CDR3 length: 13
J gene: TRBJ1-4
CDR3 protein: CAWNTGLREKLFF

clone size: .
V gene: TRBV11-2
CDR3 length: 15
J gene: TRBJ2-1
CDR3 protein: CASSPGLAGTFEQFF

clone size: .
V gene: TRBV7-9
CDR3 length: 16
J gene: TRBJ2-1
CDR3 protein: CASSAGQPEPYNEQFF

clone size: .
V gene: TRBV12-3/TRBV12-4
CDR3 length: 13
J gene: TRBJ1-1
CDR3 protein: CASRSPGGTEAFF

clone size: .
V gene: TRBV7-2
CDR3 length: 15
J gene: TRBJ2-3
CDR3 protein: CASSATGGGTDTQYF

clone size: .
V gene: TRBV5-1
CDR3 length: 15
J gene: TRBJ1-4
CDR3 protein: CASSLGTGFNEKLFF

clone size: many
V gene: TRBV10-2
CDR3 length: 17
J gene: TRBJ1-1
CDR3 protein: CASSRTGQGHRGTEAFF

clone size: .
V gene: TRBV5-1
CDR3 length: 16
J gene: TRBJ2-5
CDR3 protein: CASSSGKGEGQETQYF

clone size: .
V gene: TRBV19
CDR3 length: 18
J gene: TRBJ2-6
CDR3 protein: CASSIQQREGHGANVLTF

clone size: .
V gene: TRBV7-2
CDR3 length: 16
J gene: TRBJ2-7
CDR3 protein: CASSLARLAGADEQYF

clone size: once
V gene: TRBV2
CDR3 length: 15
J gene: TRBJ1-1
CDR3 protein: CASSEEFRGGTEAFF

clone size: few
V gene: TRBV3-1/TRBV3-2
CDR3 length: 16
J gene: TRBJ2-2
CDR3 protein: CASSQWAGVNTGELFF

clone size: .
V gene: TRBV5-1
CDR3 length: 14
J gene: TRBJ1-6
CDR3 protein: CASSPGGMDSPLHF

clone size: .
V gene: TRBV28
CDR3 length: 12
J gene: TRBJ1-2
CDR3 protein: CASTSETYGYTF

clone size: .
V gene: TRBV3-1/TRBV3-2
CDR3 length: 16
J gene: TRBJ2-5
CDR3 protein: CASSQYGGRTQETQYF

clone size: .
V gene: TRBV11-2
CDR3 length: 12
J gene: TRBJ1-1
CDR3 protein: CASSRSGTEAFF

clone size: .
V gene: TRBV4-2
CDR3 length: 16
J gene: TRBJ1-6
CDR3 protein: CASSQEVWTANSPLHF

clone size: .
V gene: TRBV9
CDR3 length: 18
J gene: TRBJ1-4
CDR3 protein: CASSVGAGPSTTNEKLFF

clone size: .
V gene: TRBV5-1
CDR3 length: 17
J gene: TRBJ2-7
CDR3 protein: CASSKTSGGVLPYEQYF

clone size: .
V gene: TRBV14
CDR3 length: 15
J gene: TRBJ2-2
CDR3 protein: CASSGAGARTGELFF

clone size: .
V gene: TRBV5-4
CDR3 length: 15
J gene: TRBJ2-1
CDR3 protein: CASSPQGQVVNEQFF

clone size: .
V gene: TRBV10-3
CDR3 length: 14
J gene: TRBJ1-2
CDR3 protein: CAISESKGARGYTF

clone size: .
V gene: TRBV29-1
CDR3 length: 15
J gene: TRBJ1-1
CDR3 protein: CSVVRSGQGTTEAFF

clone size: once
V gene: TRBV5-1
CDR3 length: 17
J gene: TRBJ2-1
CDR3 protein: CASSSSQTSGRAHEQFF

clone size: .
V gene: TRBV3-1/TRBV3-2
CDR3 length: 15
J gene: TRBJ2-5
CDR3 protein: CASSPWTSGEETQYF

clone size: once
V gene: TRBV14
CDR3 length: 16
J gene: TRBJ2-2
CDR3 protein: CASSQELAVNTGELFF